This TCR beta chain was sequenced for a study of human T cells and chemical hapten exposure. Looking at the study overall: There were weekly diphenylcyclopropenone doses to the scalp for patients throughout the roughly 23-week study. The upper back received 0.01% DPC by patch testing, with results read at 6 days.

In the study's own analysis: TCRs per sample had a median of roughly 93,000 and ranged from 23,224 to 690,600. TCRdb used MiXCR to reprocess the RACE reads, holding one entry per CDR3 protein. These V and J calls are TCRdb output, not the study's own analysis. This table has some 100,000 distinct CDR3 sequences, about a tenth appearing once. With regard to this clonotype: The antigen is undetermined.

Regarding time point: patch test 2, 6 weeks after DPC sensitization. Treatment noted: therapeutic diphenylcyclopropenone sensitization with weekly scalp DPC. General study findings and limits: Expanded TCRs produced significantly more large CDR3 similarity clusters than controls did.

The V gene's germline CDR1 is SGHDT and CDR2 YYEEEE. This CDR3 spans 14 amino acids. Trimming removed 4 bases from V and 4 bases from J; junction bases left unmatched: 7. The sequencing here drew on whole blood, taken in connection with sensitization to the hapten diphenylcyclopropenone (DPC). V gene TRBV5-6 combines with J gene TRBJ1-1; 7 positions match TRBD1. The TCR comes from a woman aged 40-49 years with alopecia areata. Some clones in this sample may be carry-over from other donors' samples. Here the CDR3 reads CASSPLTGTTEAFF. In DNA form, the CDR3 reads TGTGCCAGCAGCCCGTTGACAGGGACCACTGAAGCTTTCTTT.